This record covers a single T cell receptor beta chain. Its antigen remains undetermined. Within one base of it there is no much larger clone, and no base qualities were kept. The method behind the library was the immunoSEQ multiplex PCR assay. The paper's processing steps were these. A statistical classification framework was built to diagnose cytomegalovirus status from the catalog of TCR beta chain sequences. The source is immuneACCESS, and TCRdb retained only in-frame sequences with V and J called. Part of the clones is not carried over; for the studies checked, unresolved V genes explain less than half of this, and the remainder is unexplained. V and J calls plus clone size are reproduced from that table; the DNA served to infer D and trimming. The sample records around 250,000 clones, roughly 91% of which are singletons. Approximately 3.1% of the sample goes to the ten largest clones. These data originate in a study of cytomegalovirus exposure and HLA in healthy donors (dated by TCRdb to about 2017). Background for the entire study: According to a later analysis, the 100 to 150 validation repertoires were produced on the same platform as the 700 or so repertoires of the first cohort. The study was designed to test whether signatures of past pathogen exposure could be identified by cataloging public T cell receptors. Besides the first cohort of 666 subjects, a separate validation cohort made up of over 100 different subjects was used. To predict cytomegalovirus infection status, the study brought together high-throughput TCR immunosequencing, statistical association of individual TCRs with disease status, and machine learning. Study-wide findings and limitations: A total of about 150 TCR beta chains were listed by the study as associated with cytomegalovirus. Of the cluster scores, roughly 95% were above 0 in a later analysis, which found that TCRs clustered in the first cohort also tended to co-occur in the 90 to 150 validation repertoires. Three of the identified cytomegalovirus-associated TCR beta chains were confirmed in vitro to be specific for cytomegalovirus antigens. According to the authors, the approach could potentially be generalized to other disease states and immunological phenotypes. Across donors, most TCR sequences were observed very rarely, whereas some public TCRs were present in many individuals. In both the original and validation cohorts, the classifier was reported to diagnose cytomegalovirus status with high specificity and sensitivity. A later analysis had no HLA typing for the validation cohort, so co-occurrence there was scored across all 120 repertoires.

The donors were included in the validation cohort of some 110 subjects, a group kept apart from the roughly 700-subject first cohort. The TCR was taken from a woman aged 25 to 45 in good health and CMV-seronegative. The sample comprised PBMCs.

Here the CDR3 is given as CASTSRAPGHTEAFF. The nucleotide sequence is TGTGCCAGCACCTCACGAGCCCCAGGCCACACTGAAGCTTTCTTT. The rearrangement joined TRBV7-9 to TRBJ1-1, with the D gene too uncertain to name. V drops 7 bases and J drops 3 bases, leaving 18 bases in between. The CDR3 spans 15 residues, from the cysteine through the phenylalanine. Only the CDR3 portion is preserved as DNA: 45 bases, with reading frame beginning at the first base. CDR1 and CDR2 are drawn from the germline V gene (reference sequence): SEHNR, FQNEAQ.